Below are 13 T cell receptor beta chains sequenced from a single sample in a study of T cell responses to AZD1222 COVID-19 vaccine. Method: immunoSEQ multiplex PCR; TCRdb's copy keeps in-frame clones and lacks some. The table shows some 180,000 clones, with around 93% occurring only once. The sequencing used peripheral blood, collected 28 days after the second dose of the MenACWY control vaccine. These receptors were obtained from an adult who received the MenACWY meningococcal vaccine as a control.

The V and J genes are TRBV3-1 (or the pseudogene TRBV3-2) and TRBJ2-5; tentatively, D is TRBD2 (5 bases). V was shortened by 0 bases and J by 5 bases, with 7 bases between the two germline ends. CDR1 and CDR2 from the germline V gene are LGHDT and YNNKEL (reference sequence). This CDR3 is built from 13 residues. The CDR3 sequence: CASSQETGETQYF. In nucleotides, the CDR3 is TGTGCCAGCAGCCAAGAAACGGGGGAGACCCAGTACTTC.

This sequence joins TRBV24-1 and TRBJ2-5; 7 nucleotides agree with TRBD2. The CDR3 totals 15 residues. CDR1 is KGHDR and CDR2 is SFDVKD in the germline V gene. J was trimmed by 4 bases and V by 0 bases; bases with no gene match: 4. Here the CDR3 DNA reads TGTGCCACCAGTGATTTGTGGGGGGGTCCAGAGACCCAGTACTTC. Its protein is CATSDLWGGPETQYF.

CDR3 sequence (DNA): TGTGCCAGCTCACCCCAGGGACAGCCGGCCGAGCAGTACTTC. It is translated as CASSPQGQPAEQYF. The chain links TRBV18 to TRBJ2-7; TRBD1 matches 7 bases. The J segment lost 6 bases and the V segment lost 3 bases, leaving 8 bases of the junction unmatched. CDR3 length equals 14 residues. Per the germline V gene, CDR1 is KGHSH and CDR2 is LQKENI.

This chain links TRBV11-2 with TRBJ2-3; 10 bases agree with TRBD2. CDR3 length: 16 amino acids. Per germline, CDR1 SGHAT and CDR2 FQNNGV. V lost 3 bases and J lost 4; bases outside the gene matches: 7. CDR3 DNA sequence: TGTGCCAGCAGCTTGGGTAGCGGGGGGTGGTCAGATACGCAGTATTTT. Translation gives CASSLGSGGWSDTQYF.

The rearrangement joins TRBV28 to TRBJ2-7; 9 nucleotides agree with TRBD1. The trim removed 5 bases at V and 4 bases at J, leaving 9 bases unmatched. CDR1 and CDR2 from the germline V gene are MDHEN and SYDVKM. The CDR3 totals 15 residues. The DNA of the CDR3 is TGTGCCAGCAGTCTCACCGGGACAGGGAATTACGAGCAGTACTTC. Translated, it gives CASSLTGTGNYEQYF.

The CDR3 loop is CASRGGTAYGYTF. The CDR3 DNA sequence: TGTGCCAGCCGGGGGGGGACAGCATATGGCTACACCTTC. The chain carries TRBV28 and TRBJ1-2; 7 nucleotides line up with TRBD1. This CDR3 spans 13 amino acids. CDR1 and CDR2 from the germline V gene are MDHEN and SYDVKM. The V segment lost 8 bases and the J segment 5 bases; nucleotides outside the gene matches: 8.

The gene calls are TRBV27 and TRBJ2-5; TRBD2 matches 14 bases. The length of the CDR3 is 18 residues. V trimming: 6 bases; J trimming: 2 bases; junction bases outside the gene matches: 11. Germline V CDR1 and CDR2: MNHEY, SMNVEV (reference sequence). CDR3 DNA: TGTGCCAGCAGCCACCGGACTAGCGGGGGGCCTAAACAAGAGACCCAGTACTTC. Amino acid sequence: CASSHRTSGGPKQETQYF.

V usage is TRBV6-5 and J usage is TRBJ2-6; tentative D call: TRBD1 (6 bases). The CDR3 spans 16 residues. Deletions cut 0 bases from V and 7 bases from J, with 13 bases between. Germline-derived CDR1 and CDR2 are MNHEY and SVGAGI. The CDR3 DNA reads TGTGCCAGCAGTTACTCGATACAGGGCGGCGCCAACGTCCTGACTTTC. Translation: CASSYSIQGGANVLTF.

The rearrangement uses TRBV5-4 and TRBJ1-4; 7 bases fit TRBD1. Germline V gene lookup returns CDR1 SGHNT and CDR2 YYREEE (reference sequence). Trimming removed 4 bases from V and 4 bases from J; junction bases left unmatched: 10. CDR3 length: 16 amino acids. The CDR3 DNA reads TGTGCCAGCAGCCCGGGAGGGGGCTCTGGTAATGAAAAACTGTTTTTT. This sequence encodes CASSPGGGSGNEKLFF.

This chain uses TRBV4-2 with TRBJ1-3; possibly TRBD1 for D (5 bases). Germline loops: CDR1 LGHNA, CDR2 YNFKEQ. V lost 4 bases and J 0 bases, leaving 13 bases between the germline ends. This CDR3 is built from 16 residues. DNA of the CDR3: TGTGCCAGCAGCCCGACAGACCGCTTCTCTGGAAACACCATATATTTT. Protein sequence: CASSPTDRFSGNTIYF.

For this clone: This same CDR3 is encoded by further DNA sequences in the sample. This rearrangement joins TRBV19 to TRBJ1-5, with a tentative D call TRBD1 (6 bases). Germline V lookup: CDR1 LNHDA, CDR2 SQIVND (reference sequence). Trimming took off 5 bases at V and 7 bases at J, with 15 bases between the two ends. The CDR3 totals 14 residues. CDR3 sequence reads: CASSQGQGRQPQHF. Written as DNA, the CDR3 is TGTGCCAGTAGTCAAGGCCAGGGGAGACAGCCCCAGCATTTT.

The chain is built from TRBV3-1 (or the pseudogene TRBV3-2) and TRBJ1-5; 7 bases agree with TRBD1. The CDR3 has 16 amino acids. V trimming: 11 bases; J trimming: 2 bases; junction bases outside the gene matches: 15. Looked up from germline, CDR1 is LGHDT and CDR2 is YNNKEL (reference sequence). CDR3 sequence (DNA): TGTGCCCTTTGGCAGGGGGAATGGGAAGGCAATCAGCCCCAGCATTTT. This codes for CALWQGEWEGNQPQHF.

The table lists this clone with a count of one. V gene TRBV30 combines with J gene TRBJ1-2; D uncertain. V lost 3 bases to trimming and J lost 8 bases, with 16 bases between them. CDR3 size: 13 residues. Germline values: CDR1 GTSNPN, CDR2 SVGIG (reference sequence). CDR3 nucleotides: TGTGCCTGGAGCTTAGGACTCCGTGGCGGCTACACCTTC. This codes for CAWSLGLRGGYTF.